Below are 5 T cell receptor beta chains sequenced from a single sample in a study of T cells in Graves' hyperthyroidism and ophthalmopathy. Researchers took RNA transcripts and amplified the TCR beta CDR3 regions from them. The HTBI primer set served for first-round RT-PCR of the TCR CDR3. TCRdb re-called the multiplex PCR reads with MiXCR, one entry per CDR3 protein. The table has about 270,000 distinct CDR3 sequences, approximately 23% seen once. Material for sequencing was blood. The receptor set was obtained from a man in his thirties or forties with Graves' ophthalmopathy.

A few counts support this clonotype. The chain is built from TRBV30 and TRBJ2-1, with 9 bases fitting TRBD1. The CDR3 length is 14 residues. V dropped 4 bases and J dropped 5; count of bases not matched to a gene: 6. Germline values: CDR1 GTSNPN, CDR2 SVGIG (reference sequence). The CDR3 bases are TGTGCCTGGACCACGGGACAGGGCCACAATGAGCAGTTCTTC. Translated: CAWTTGQGHNEQFF.

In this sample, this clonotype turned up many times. CDR3 region: CASSEGTTSPGYTF. As DNA, the CDR3 is TGTGCCAGCAGTGAAGGGACAACCTCTCCTGGCTACACCTTC. V gene TRBV2 combines with J gene TRBJ1-2; TRBD1 is a possible D gene (5 bases). Germline V lookup: CDR1 SNHLY, CDR2 FYNNEI. The CDR3 length is 14 residues. V was shortened by 1 base and J by 7 bases, with 13 bases between the two germline ends.

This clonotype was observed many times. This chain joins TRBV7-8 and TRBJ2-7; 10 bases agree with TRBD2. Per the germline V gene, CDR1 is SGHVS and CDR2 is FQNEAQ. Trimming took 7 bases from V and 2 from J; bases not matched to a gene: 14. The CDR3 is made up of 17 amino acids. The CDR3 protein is CASTDGSSGRRAYEQYF. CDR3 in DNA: TGTGCCAGCACCGATGGGAGTAGCGGGAGGAGGGCCTACGAGCAGTACTTC.

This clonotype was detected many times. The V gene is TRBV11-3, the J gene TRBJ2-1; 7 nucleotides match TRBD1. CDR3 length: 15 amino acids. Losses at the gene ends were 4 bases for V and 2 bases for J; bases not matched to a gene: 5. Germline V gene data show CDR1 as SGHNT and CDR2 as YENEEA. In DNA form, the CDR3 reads TGTGCCAGCAGCTCACGGGACAGAACCTACAATGAGCAGTTCTTC. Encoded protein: CASSSRDRTYNEQFF.

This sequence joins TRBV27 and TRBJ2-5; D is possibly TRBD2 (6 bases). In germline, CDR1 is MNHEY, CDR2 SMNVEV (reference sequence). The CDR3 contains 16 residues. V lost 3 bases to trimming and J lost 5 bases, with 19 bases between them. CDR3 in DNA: TGTGCCAGCAGTTTGGGACTCAAGGGAGATGGGGAGACCCAGTACTTC. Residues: CASSLGLKGDGETQYF.